This TCR beta chain was documented in a study of T-cell memory formation after mild COVID-19 (dated by TCRdb to about 2021). Study-wide context: Most TCR sequence clusters were specific to one of the two donors. The cohort was made up of two young adult volunteers, one female and one male, who were previously healthy. T-cell clones expanding and contracting after mild COVID-19 in a couple of donors were tracked by longitudinal TCRalpha and TCRbeta repertoire sequencing. Here is what the overall study found, with its caveats: The second-wave clones that peaked on day 37 were not confirmed to be SARS-CoV-2 specific. Balanced CD4/CD8 phenotypes were observed for clones contracting from day 15 to 85, whereas a bias towards CD4+ was observed for a second wave of clones expanding from day 15 to 37. Some responding clones were detected in pre-infection memory, which suggested that pre-existing cross-reactive memory T cells had joined the SARS-CoV-2 response. Contracting CD4+ clones turned up mainly in the CM and EM memory subsets, whereas EMRA was where CD8+ clones were enriched. Only a couple of mild cases were covered by the study, and larger cohorts that include severe cases with pre-infection samples were considered necessary.

Ficoll-Paque density gradient centrifugation was the method used to isolate PBMCs. The sequencing machine was an Illumina NovaSeq 6000. cDNA libraries for TCRalpha and TCRbeta were prepared by 5'RACE using constant-segment primers, with sample barcodes and unique molecular identifiers added. Trizol reagent was used to extract RNA from every sample. Library amplification was performed in two PCR steps, and a second sample barcode and Illumina TruSeq adapters were introduced in the second step. The libraries were sequenced on an Illumina NovaSeq using 2 x 150 bp paired-end reads. The paper's data handling went like this. The reads were demultiplexed and collapsed into UMI-guided consensus sequences using migec v1.2.7. Using mixcr v2.1.11, UMI consensuses were aligned to TRA and TRB V and J templates and then assembled into clonotypes. Clonotypes were classified as expanded or contracted when called significant by both edgeR and NoisET, with noise models trained on biological replicates. edgeR calls used a false discovery rate-adjusted p below 0.01 and a log2 fold-change threshold of 1. As an exploratory analysis of dynamics, max-normalized trajectories of the 1000 most abundant clonotypes were examined by PCA with hierarchical clustering. Separately sequenced CD4+ and CD8+ repertoires were used to assign a CD4 or CD8 phenotype to each responding clone. TCRdb's own reprocessing of the public reads used fastp at Q25 and MiXCR and kept productive beta chains. Identical CDR3 proteins give one entry, which carries the most common genes and DNA. TCRdb's processing, not the authors', yielded these V and J calls. This sample has 85,000 to 130,000 distinct CDR3 sequences in its table, and 9.5% to 15% of those were observed once. The ten top clones hold around 25% of the sample.

This clonotype came up many times. There is no known antigen for this receptor. The record has no base qualities; no much larger clone is one base away. Specimen: PBMCs or a T cell subset sorted from them (not recorded which). This sequence was found in an adult woman who had mild COVID-19 (a few samples of this study predate the infection). The sample titles of this study are shuffled in the database, so cell type and time point are left out; the donor was told from shared clones.

At the DNA level, the sequence is TGTGCCAGTGATCTAGCGGGGGACCTGGATACGCAGTATTTT. The encoded protein is CASDLAGDLDTQYF. The rearrangement combines TRBV3-1 with TRBJ2-3, with TRBD2 matching 10 junction bases. From cysteine to phenylalanine, the CDR3 is 14 amino acids long. Only the CDR3 portion is preserved as DNA: 42 bases, with reading frame beginning at the first base. The CDR1 and CDR2 encoded by the germline V gene (reference sequence) are LGHDT and YNNKEL. Trimming leaves V shorter by 9 bases and J shorter by 6 bases, with the junction holding 9 bases beyond the gene matches.